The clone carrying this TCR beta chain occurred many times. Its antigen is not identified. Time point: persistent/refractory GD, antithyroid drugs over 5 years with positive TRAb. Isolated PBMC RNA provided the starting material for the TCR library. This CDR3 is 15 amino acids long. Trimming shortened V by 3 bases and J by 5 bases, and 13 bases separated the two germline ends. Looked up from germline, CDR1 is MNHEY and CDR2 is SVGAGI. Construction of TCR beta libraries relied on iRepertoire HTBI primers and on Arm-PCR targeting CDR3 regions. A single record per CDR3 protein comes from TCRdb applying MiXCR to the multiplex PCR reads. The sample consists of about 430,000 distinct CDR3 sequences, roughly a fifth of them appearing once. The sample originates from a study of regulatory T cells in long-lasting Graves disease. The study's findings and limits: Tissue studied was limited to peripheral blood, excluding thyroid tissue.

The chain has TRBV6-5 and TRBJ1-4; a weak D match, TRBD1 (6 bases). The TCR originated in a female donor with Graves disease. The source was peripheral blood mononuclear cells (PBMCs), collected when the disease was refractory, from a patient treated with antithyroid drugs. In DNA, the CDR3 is TGTGCCAGCAGTTATTCCGGACAGCTAAATGAAAAACTGTTTTTT. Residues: CASSYSGQLNEKLFF.